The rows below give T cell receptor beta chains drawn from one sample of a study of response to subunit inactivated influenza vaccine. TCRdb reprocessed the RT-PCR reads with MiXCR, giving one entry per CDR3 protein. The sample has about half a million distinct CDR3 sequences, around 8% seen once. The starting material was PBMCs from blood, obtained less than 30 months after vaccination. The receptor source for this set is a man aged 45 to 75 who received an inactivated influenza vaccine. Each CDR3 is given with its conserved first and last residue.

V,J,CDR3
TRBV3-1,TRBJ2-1,CASSQGGGTAYNEQFF
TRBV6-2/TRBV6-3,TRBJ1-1,CASSRTPLPNTEAFF
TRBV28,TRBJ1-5,CASSFPGLSNQPQHF
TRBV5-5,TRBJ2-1,CASSLIGGASYNEQFF
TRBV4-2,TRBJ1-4,CASSPGQHNEKLFF
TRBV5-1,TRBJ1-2,CASSGGQGGNNYGYTF
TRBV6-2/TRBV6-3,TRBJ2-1,CASSQSGPRYNEQFF
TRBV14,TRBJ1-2,CASSQDPRIGYGYTF
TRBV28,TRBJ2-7,CASSPPDRGLYEQYF
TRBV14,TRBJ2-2,CASSHFDTGELFF
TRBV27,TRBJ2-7,CASSGGTSGSYEQYF
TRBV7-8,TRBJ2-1,CASSLAPQRIYNGQFF
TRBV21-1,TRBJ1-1,CASSKGPGSPMNTEAFF
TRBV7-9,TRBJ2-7,CASSLTTGRLKGEQYF
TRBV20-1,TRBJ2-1,CSATTGFKIGYNEQFF
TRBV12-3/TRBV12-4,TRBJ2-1,CASSLDASGGVWFF
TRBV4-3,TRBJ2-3,CASSQQLAYEGTQYF
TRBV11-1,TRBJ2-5,CASSSYRRENLETQYF
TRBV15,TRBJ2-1,CATSRVGTGRGGNEQFF
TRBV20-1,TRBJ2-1,CSAGTSGKVNEQFF